The 10 T cell receptor beta chains below come from one sample, sequenced in a study of blood T cell repertoires in COVID-19. Sequencing was performed with immunoSEQ multiplex PCR; in TCRdb, only in-frame clones are kept and a portion is missing. The data show tens of thousands of clones, more than 80% seen once. Sequencing used peripheral blood. The receptors come from a human donor in a cohort sampled during active COVID-19.

This chain connects TRBV7-2 to TRBJ2-3; D is ambiguous. The V end lost 8 bases, the J end lost 6 bases, and 9 bases lay between the germline ends. Germline V gene lookup returns CDR1 SGHTA and CDR2 FQGNSA. CDR3 length: 11 amino acids. The CDR3 spells CASSEWDTQYF. The CDR3 DNA follows: TGTGCCAGCTCTGAGTGGGATACGCAGTATTTT. The entire variable domain, with the rest obtained from reference TRBV7-2 and TRBJ2-3, is as follows: GAGVSQSPSNKVTEKGKDVELRCDPISGHTALYWYRQSLGQGLEFLIYFQGNSAPDKSGLPSDRFSAERTGGSVSTLTIQRTQQEDSAVYLCASSEWDTQYFGPGTRLTVL.

The chain is built from TRBV5-1 and TRBJ1-4; D is uncertain. Germline V CDR1 and CDR2: SGHRS, YFSETQ. There are 14 residues in the CDR3. Trimming left V 0 bases short and J 0 bases short, with 3 bases between. The CDR3 here is CASSLAATNEKLFF. The CDR3 coding sequence is TGCGCCAGCAGCTTGGCCGCAACTAATGAAAAACTGTTTTTT.

The chain is built from TRBV9 and TRBJ2-2; D not certain. Germline CDR1 and CDR2: SGDLS and YYNGEE. This CDR3 has 16 amino acids. Between the trimmed V and J ends, which lost 0 bases and 8 bases, there was a span of 17 bases. CDR3 sequence reads: CASSVVGEVSYGELFF. CDR3 in DNA: TGTGCCAGCAGCGTAGTAGGAGAAGTGAGTTATGGGGAGCTGTTTTTT.

The J gene is TRBJ1-5, the V gene TRBV3-1 (or the pseudogene TRBV3-2); TRBD1 matches at 9 bases. This CDR3 spans 15 amino acids. Trimming at V came to 3 bases and at J to 3 bases, leaving 3 bases not matched to a gene. CDR1 is LGHDT, CDR2 YNNKEL, per germline (reference sequence). The chain's CDR3 is CASSQGDRDNQPQHF. In DNA form, the CDR3 reads TGTGCCAGCAGCCAGGGGGACAGGGACAATCAGCCCCAGCATTTT.

In DNA form, the CDR3 reads TGTGCAAGTTTGGTGTCTAGCGGGCACCACTACGAGCAGTACTTC. Protein product: CASLVSSGHHYEQYF. V usage is TRBV12-2 and J usage is TRBJ2-7; TRBD2, the table's D call, was not compared with the DNA. TRBV12-2 is a listed pseudogene. This CDR3 is built from 15 residues.

J is TRBJ2-5 and V is TRBV18; TRBD1 matches at 7 bases. From germline, CDR1 is KGHSH and CDR2 LQKENI. This CDR3 comprises 13 residues. Germline trimming cut 4 bases from V and 9 bases from J; bases unmatched to any gene: 8. The CDR3 sequence is CASSLGTDGAQYF. CDR3 nucleotide sequence: TGTGCCAGCTCACTTGGGACAGACGGGGCCCAGTACTTC.

The chain employs TRBV5-8 and TRBJ2-7, with 8 positions matching TRBD1. CDR1 and CDR2 (germline): SGHTS, YDEGEE. Losses at the gene ends were 4 bases for V and 7 bases for J; bases not matched to a gene: 13. The CDR3 is 15 residues long. The CDR3 region has the DNA TGTGCCAGCAGCCATCGACAGGGGTCCCGCGGGGAGCAGTACTTC. Translation: CASSHRQGSRGEQYF.

This chain connects TRBV28 to TRBJ2-7; 10 positions match TRBD1. This CDR3 contains 15 residues. Germline CDR1 reads MDHEN; CDR2 reads SYDVKM. Germline trimming cut 6 bases from V and 5 bases from J; bases unmatched to any gene: 10. DNA for the CDR3: TGTGCCAGCAGGCCAACCGGGACAGGGGTCGACGAGCAGTACTTC. This codes for CASRPTGTGVDEQYF.

The gene calls are TRBV30 and TRBJ1-6; D possibly corresponds to TRBD1 (5 bases). CDR3 length equals 13 residues. The V and J ends lost 5 bases and 7 bases respectively, with 12 bases between them. Germline lookup yields CDR1 GTSNPN and CDR2 SVGIG (reference sequence). The CDR3 nucleotides are TGTGCCTGGCAAAGGGGCCCAAATTCACCCCTCCACTTT. Translating gives CAWQRGPNSPLHF.

This sequence joins TRBV5-5 and TRBJ1-5; a weak D match, TRBD1 (6 bases). CDR1 is SGHKS and CDR2 is YYEKEE in the germline V gene (reference sequence). The V and J ends lost 0 bases and 0 bases respectively, with 16 bases between them. CDR3 length: 18 amino acids. CDR3 nucleotide sequence: TGTGCCAGCAGCTTGGGGTTTGGACAGAGTTATAGCAATCAGCCCCAGCATTTT. Protein: CASSLGFGQSYSNQPQHF.